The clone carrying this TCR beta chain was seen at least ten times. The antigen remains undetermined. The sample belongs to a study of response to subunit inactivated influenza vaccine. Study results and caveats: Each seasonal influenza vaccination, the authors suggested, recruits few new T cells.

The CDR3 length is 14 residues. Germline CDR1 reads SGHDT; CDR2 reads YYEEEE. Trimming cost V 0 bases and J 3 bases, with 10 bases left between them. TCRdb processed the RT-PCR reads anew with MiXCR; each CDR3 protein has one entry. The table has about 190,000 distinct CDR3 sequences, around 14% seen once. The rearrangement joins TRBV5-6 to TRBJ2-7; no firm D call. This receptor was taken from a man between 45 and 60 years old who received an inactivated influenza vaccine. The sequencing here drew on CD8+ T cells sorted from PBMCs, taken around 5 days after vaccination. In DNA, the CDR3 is TGTGCCAGCAGCTTGGTGGGGATCCGCTACGAGCAGTACTTC. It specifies CASSLVGIRYEQYF.